This T cell receptor (beta chain) was retrieved from a study of response to subunit inactivated influenza vaccine. TCRdb ran MiXCR on the RT-PCR reads and lists one entry per CDR3 protein. Among 150,000 to 200,000 distinct CDR3 sequences listed, around 12% were seen once. These sequences were also reported in another study, on T cells expressing NK-cell markers. This second study says: 5'RACE template switching built TCR beta cDNA with unique molecular identifiers.

Sequenced here: CD8+ T cells sorted from PBMCs, sampled roughly 12 days after vaccination. The receptor's source is a man aged 50-60 years who received an inactivated influenza vaccine.

The CDR3 region is CASSYSVRGGQFF. The CDR3 coding sequence is TGTGCCAGCAGTTACTCGGTCCGGGGCGGGCAGTTCTTC. This chain connects TRBV6-6 to TRBJ2-1; D could derive from TRBD1 or TRBD2 (5 bases each). The CDR3 totals 13 residues. V was shortened by 0 bases and J by 12 bases, with 12 bases between the two germline ends. Per germline, CDR1 MNHNY and CDR2 SVGAGI (reference sequence).